This T cell receptor beta chain was identified during a study of blood T cell repertoires in COVID-19. How the authors handled the data: Estimates of nucleated cell counts were drawn from the amplification of reference gene primers. The repertoire was sequenced with immunoSEQ multiplex PCR; TCRdb's copy has only in-frame clones and lacks some. V and J calls and clone size follow that table, whereas D and trimming were derived from the DNA. The sample includes about 290,000 clones, approximately 91% of them seen just once. The ends were cut back, 1 base at V and 0 bases at J, with 10 bases in the middle. The CDR3 has 15 amino acids. The germline V gene has CDR1 WSHSY and CDR2 SAAADI.

Source material: PBMCs or T cells enriched from blood (not recorded which). The rearrangement links TRBV10-2 to TRBJ2-7; D unresolved. This clonotype was sampled from a woman aged 40 to 55 who had recovered from COVID-19. The CDR3 coding sequence is TGCGCCAGCAGTGAGTATCCATCTAGCTCCTACGAGCAGTACTTC. Protein product: CASSEYPSSSYEQYF.